This is a list of T cell receptor beta chains from one sample in a study of graft-versus-host responses after intestinal transplantation. Their antigen targets remain unknown. Method: immunoSEQ multiplex PCR; TCRdb's copy keeps in-frame clones and lacks some. The sample has 90,000 to 150,000 clones; roughly 96% are singletons. The source was unstimulated CD8+ T cells sorted from spleen or lymph node cells, collected before intestinal transplant. The receptor set was obtained from a human donor who received an intestinal transplant. Each CDR3 is given with its conserved first and last residue. A D gene is named only where the DNA matches it firmly.

v_call	j_call	d_call	cdr3_aa
TRBV9	TRBJ2-1	-	CASSVLDRDNEQFF
TRBV27	TRBJ2-1	TRBD2	CASSPPPGLGGYNEQFF
TRBV5-1	TRBJ2-1	TRBD2	CASSPVASGDNEQFF
TRBV9	TRBJ2-7	-	CASSVGFPDYEQYF
TRBV10-3	TRBJ2-3	TRBD2	CAISREGNTDTQYF
TRBV5-6	TRBJ2-5	TRBD2	CASSVSGRAGLDQYF
TRBV4-1	TRBJ1-4	-	CASSQANREANEKLFF
TRBV13	TRBJ1-5	-	CASSETYGSQPQHF
TRBV19	TRBJ2-1	TRBD2	CASRGPSGSGSYNEQFF
TRBV5-5	TRBJ1-1	-	CASRDWGVTEAFF
TRBV28	TRBJ1-2	TRBD1	CASSLGQYYGYTF
TRBV7-8	TRBJ2-7	-	CASSLKAFSYEQYF
TRBV9	TRBJ2-1	-	CASSVVGSSYNEQFF
TRBV10-3	TRBJ2-1	-	CATWTDNEQFF
TRBV7-9	TRBJ2-1	TRBD2	CASSLTGSGRDYNEQFF
TRBV20-1	TRBJ1-1	-	CSAMTTEAFF
TRBV19	TRBJ2-1	-	CASSIGSGGYNEQFF
TRBV7-9	TRBJ2-7	-	CASSIGVGSGYEQYF
TRBV30	TRBJ1-2	-	CAWHDGLEGYTF
TRBV4-1	TRBJ2-7	-	CASSQLTGPSYEQYF
TRBV28	TRBJ1-5	-	CASSLSEGRLQPQHF
TRBV6-5	TRBJ1-2	-	CASSYQTGNYGYTF